Listed below are T cell receptor beta chains from one sample, sequenced in a study of cytomegalovirus exposure and HLA in healthy donors. Sequenced by immunoSEQ multiplex PCR; TCRdb stores in-frame clones only, minus some. The listing contains 65,000 to 85,000 clones. Sequencing was performed on PBMCs. The receptors come from a female donor in good health and CMV-seropositive. Both conserved end residues are part of each CDR3. The D gene is left open where the match is weak.

V	D	J	CDR3	DNA
TRBV7-2	TRBD1	TRBJ2-5	CASSSDRAKETQYF	TGTGCCAGCAGCTCGGACAGGGCTAAGGAGACCCAGTACTTC
TRBV27	NA	TRBJ1-3	CASGRQDHTIYF	TGTGCCAGCGGGAGACAGGATCACACCATATATTTT
TRBV7-3	TRBD1	TRBJ1-2	CASSEGQGGGYTF	TGTGCCAGCAGCGAGGGACAGGGGGGTGGCTACACCTTC
TRBV15	NA	TRBJ1-4	CATSRGGITTNEKLFF	TGTGCCACCAGCAGAGGGGGCATAACAACTAATGAAAAACTGTTTTTT
TRBV9	TRBD2	TRBJ2-1	CASSLGLASKYNEQFF	TGTGCCAGCAGCCTCGGACTAGCATCAAAGTACAATGAGCAGTTCTTC
TRBV30	TRBD1	TRBJ1-1	CASSGTGGFGAFF	TGTGCCTCCTCGGGGACAGGGGGCTTTGGAGCTTTCTTT
TRBV10-3	TRBD2	TRBJ2-7	CAISDPLTGTSGYEQYF	TGTGCCATCAGTGACCCCTTAACCGGGACTAGCGGTTACGAGCAGTACTTC
TRBV6-5	NA	TRBJ1-1	CASSSRGTEAFF	TGTGCCAGCAGCTCTAGAGGGACTGAAGCTTTCTTT
TRBV28	TRBD1	TRBJ2-5	CASSLRAGGAETQYF	TGTGCCAGCAGTTTGCGGGCAGGGGGCGCGGAGACCCAGTACTTC
TRBV7-2	NA	TRBJ1-4	CASSLGRTEKLFF	TGTGCCAGCAGCTTAGGGAGGACTGAAAAACTGTTTTTT
TRBV10-3	NA	TRBJ2-5	CAISSGSAQETQYF	TGTGCCATCAGCAGCGGGTCCGCTCAAGAGACCCAGTACTTC
TRBV27	TRBD1	TRBJ1-6	CASSRTGVGNSPLHF	TGTGCCAGCAGTCGGACAGGGGTTGGCAATTCACCCCTCCACTTT
TRBV7-6	NA	TRBJ1-1	CASSLESQGTEAFF	TGTGCCAGCAGCTTAGAGTCGCAGGGCACTGAAGCTTTCTTT
TRBV5-6	NA	TRBJ1-1	CASSPIVRTANTEAFF	TGTGCCAGCAGCCCCATAGTCAGGACAGCGAACACTGAAGCTTTCTTT
TRBV5-1	TRBD2	TRBJ2-5	CASSLVSGGNQETQYF	TGCGCCAGCAGCTTGGTTAGCGGGGGGAATCAAGAGACCCAGTACTTC
TRBV7-3	NA	TRBJ1-1	CASSLFGGQNTEAFF	TGTGCCAGCAGCTTATTTGGGGGACAGAACACTGAAGCTTTCTTT
TRBV4-1	NA	TRBJ1-2	CASSQVQGPLQGYTF	TGCGCCAGCAGCCAAGTACAGGGCCCCCTCCAGGGCTACACCTTC
TRBV5-6	TRBD2	TRBJ2-1	CASSVRTSGGRDNEQFF	TGTGCCAGCAGCGTGCGGACTAGCGGGGGCCGAGACAATGAGCAGTTCTTC
TRBV30	NA	TRBJ2-7	CAGGTATYEQYF	TGTGCCGGGGGGACGGCAACCTACGAGCAGTACTTC
TRBV29-1	NA	TRBJ2-1	CSVVGDNDNEQFF	TGCAGCGTTGTAGGGGATAACGACAATGAGCAGTTCTTC